The clone carrying this T cell receptor (beta chain) rates as medium-sized. Its antigen is not known. This entry belongs to a study of metastatic and nonmetastatic thyroid tumors. Whole-study context: Comparison of repertoires was carried out across blood and tumor or nodule tissue from malignant and benign thyroid patients.

Original handling: Built for papillary thyroid cancer, a distant-metastasis classifier drew on CDR3 differences across clinicopathological groups. TCRdb reprocessed the PCR reads using MiXCR. V and J calls and clone size were set by TCRdb, not the authors. The table includes roughly 16,000 clones, around a sixth detected once. The CDR3 is made up of 16 amino acids. V lost 5 bases and J lost 0, with 14 bases in between. CDR1 is SGHTA and CDR2 is FQGNSA in the germline V gene. Patients had received no treatment of any kind before thyroid surgery. Findings of the study overall: Reported TCR beta diversity, measured in blood and tumor, was significantly higher for malignant thyroid tumors than for benign nodules.

This chain joins TRBV7-2 and TRBJ1-3; D call uncertain. Sequencing input: blood. The receptor was derived from a female donor with papillary thyroid cancer or a benign thyroid nodule (not recorded which). Some clones in this sample may be carry-over from other donors' samples. Here the CDR3 reads CASSPSRMSSGNTIYF. CDR3 nucleotide sequence: TGTGCCAGCAGCCCATCCCGCATGAGCTCTGGAAACACCATATATTTT.